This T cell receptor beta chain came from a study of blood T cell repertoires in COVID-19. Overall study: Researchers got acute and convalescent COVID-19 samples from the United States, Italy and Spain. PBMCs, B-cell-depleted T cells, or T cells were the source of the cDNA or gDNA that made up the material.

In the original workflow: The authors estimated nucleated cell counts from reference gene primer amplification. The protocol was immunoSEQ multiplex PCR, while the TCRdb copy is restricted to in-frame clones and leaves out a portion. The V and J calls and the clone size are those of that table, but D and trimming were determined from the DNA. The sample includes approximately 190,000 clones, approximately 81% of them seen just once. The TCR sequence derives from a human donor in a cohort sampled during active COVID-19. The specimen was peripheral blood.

The CDR3 sequence is CASTPSGNEQYF. Written as DNA, the CDR3 is TGTGCCAGCACCCCCTCCGGGAACGAGCAGTACTTC. The chain carries TRBV12-3 or TRBV12-4 and TRBJ2-7; maybe TRBD2 (5 bases). V was clipped by 7 bases and J by 5 bases, with 12 bases between them. The CDR3 has 12 amino acids.